This TCR beta chain came from a study of blood T cell repertoires in COVID-19. Overall study: Donors in the United States, Italy and Spain gave samples during acute or convalescent COVID-19.

This CDR3 contains 19 residues. The V and J ends lost 4 bases and 0 bases respectively, with 21 bases between them. Per the germline V gene, CDR1 is SGHTA and CDR2 is FQGNSA. Method: immunoSEQ multiplex PCR; TCRdb's copy keeps in-frame clones and lacks some. The sample holds fewer than 250,000 clones, more than 75% seen once. This clonotype was sampled from a woman aged 55-70 years with COVID-19, enrolled during active disease. Sequencing was done on a sample of peripheral blood. V gene TRBV7-2 combines with J gene TRBJ1-4; no clear D gene. The chain's CDR3 is CASSSPRRFNTATNEKLFF. The CDR3 region has the DNA TGTGCCAGCAGCTCCCCGAGGCGGTTTAACACCGCAACTAATGAAAAACTGTTTTTT.